The 4 T cell receptor beta chains listed next were all sequenced from one sample in a study of T-cell reconstitution after alpha-beta-depleted transplantation in children. Unique molecular identifiers were built into the TCRbeta library. TCRdb re-called the PCR reads with MiXCR, one entry per CDR3 protein. This table has some 490,000 distinct CDR3 sequences, around 12% appearing once. Sequenced material: PBMCs from the stem cell graft donor, taken from the stem cell graft. Source of these receptors: a human donor who donated a stem cell graft to a child with combined immunodeficiency.

J is TRBJ2-7 and V is TRBV4-3; TRBD2 matches 14 bases. In germline, CDR1 is LGHNA, CDR2 YSLEER. With V trimmed by 1 base and J by 10 bases, 3 bases remained unmatched. This CDR3 is 14 amino acids long. This CDR3 is CASSQGGTSGGQYF. CDR3 sequence (DNA): TGCGCCAGCAGCCAAGGCGGGACTAGCGGGGGCCAGTACTTC.

This clonotype has more than one count but fewer than ten. The chain employs TRBV29-1 and TRBJ2-3, with a possible D match to TRBD2 (7 bases). V was clipped by 4 bases and J by 5 bases, with 10 bases between them. The CDR3 runs 12 residues. CDR1 and CDR2 (germline): SQVTM, ANQGSEA. CDR3 DNA sequence: TGCAGCGTTGCGGGGGGCGGAGATACGCAGTATTTT. Translated, it gives CSVAGGGDTQYF.

This clonotype was seen only a few times. The V call is TRBV11-1, the J call TRBJ2-7; D tentatively fits TRBD1 or TRBD2 (5 bases each). The CDR3 is 14 amino acids. The V end lost 5 bases, the J end lost 4 bases, and 15 bases lay between the germline ends. CDR1 and CDR2 (germline): SGHAT, FQDESV (reference sequence). The CDR3 DNA is TGTGCCAGCAGCCTAGGTGACGGGGCATACGAGCAGTACTTC. It specifies CASSLGDGAYEQYF. Complete variable domain (other parts from reference TRBV11-1 and TRBJ2-7): EAEVAQSPRYKITEKSQAVAFWCDPISGHATLYWYRQILGQGPELLVQFQDESVVDDSQLPKDRFSAERLKGVDSTLKIQPAELGDSAMYLCASSLGDGAYEQYFGPGTRLTVT.

This clonotype has just a few counts. The chain links TRBV6-1 to TRBJ2-5; D uncertain. The CDR3 spans 13 residues. Looked up from germline, CDR1 is MNHNS and CDR2 is SASEGT. With 3 bases removed from V and 2 bases from J, the gap between germline ends came to 7 bases. The CDR3 loop is CASSETLQETQYF. In DNA, the CDR3 is TGTGCCAGCAGTGAGACTTTACAAGAGACCCAGTACTTC.